This note documents a single T cell receptor beta chain sequence. No antigen is known for it. Researchers grouped second doses given at about 4 or about 12 weeks into one pool. The CDR3 is 14 residues long. The germline gives CDR1 SNHLY, CDR2 FYNNEI. J lost 3 bases, V lost 8 bases, and 5 bases had no gene match. The sample belongs to a study of T cell responses to AZD1222 COVID-19 vaccine. Study outcomes and limitations: There were mostly white British donors and more females than males, and clonal diversity was possibly underestimated. Of spike-specific TCRs, nearly half reportedly target regions left unmutated in variants.

Some clones are missing from TCRdb's copy, which holds only in-frame ones; the method was immunoSEQ multiplex PCR. The sample includes some 150,000 clones, around 93% of them seen just once. This receptor was identified in an adult who received the AZD1222 COVID-19 vaccine. The V gene is TRBV2, the J gene TRBJ2-2; 8 positions match TRBD1. The source material was peripheral blood, sampled 28 days after the second AZD1222 dose. This chain's CDR3 is CASLRQGYTGELFF. CDR3 nucleotides: TGTGCCAGCTTAAGACAGGGGTACACCGGGGAGCTGTTTTTT.